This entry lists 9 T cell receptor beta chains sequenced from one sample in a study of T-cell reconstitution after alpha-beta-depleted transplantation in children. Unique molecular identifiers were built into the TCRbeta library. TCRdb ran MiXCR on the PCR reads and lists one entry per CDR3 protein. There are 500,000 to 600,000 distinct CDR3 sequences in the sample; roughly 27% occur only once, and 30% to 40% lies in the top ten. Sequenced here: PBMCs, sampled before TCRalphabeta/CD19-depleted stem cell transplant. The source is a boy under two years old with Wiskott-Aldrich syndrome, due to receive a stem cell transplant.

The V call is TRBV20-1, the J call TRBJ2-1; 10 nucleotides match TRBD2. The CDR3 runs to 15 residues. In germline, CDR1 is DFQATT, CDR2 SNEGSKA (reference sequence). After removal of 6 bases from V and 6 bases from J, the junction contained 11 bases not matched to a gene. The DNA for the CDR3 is TGCAGTGCCACCCTACTAGCGGGAAACGGCAATGAGCAGTTCTTC. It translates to CSATLLAGNGNEQFF.

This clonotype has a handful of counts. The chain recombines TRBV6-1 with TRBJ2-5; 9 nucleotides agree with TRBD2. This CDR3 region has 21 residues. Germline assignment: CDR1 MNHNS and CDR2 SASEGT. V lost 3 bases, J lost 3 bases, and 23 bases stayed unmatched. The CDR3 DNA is TGTGCCAGCAGTGATTCCCCCTCCCTGGTCTGTAGCGGGAGATGCGAAGAGACCCAGTACTTC. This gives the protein CASSDSPSLVCSGRCEETQYF.

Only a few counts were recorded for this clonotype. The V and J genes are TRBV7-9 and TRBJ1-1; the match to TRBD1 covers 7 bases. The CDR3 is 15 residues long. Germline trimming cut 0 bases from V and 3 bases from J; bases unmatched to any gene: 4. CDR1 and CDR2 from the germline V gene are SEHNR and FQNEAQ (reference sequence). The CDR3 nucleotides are TGTGCCAGCAGCTTAGCGACAGGGTGGGACACTGAAGCTTTCTTT. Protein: CASSLATGWDTEAFF. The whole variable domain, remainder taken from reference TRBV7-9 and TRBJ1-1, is DTGVSQNPRHKITKRGQNVTFRCDPISEHNRLYWYRQTLGQGPEFLTYFQNEAQLEKSRLLSDRFSAERPKGSFSTLEIQRTEQGDSAMYLCASSLATGWDTEAFFGQGTRLTVV.

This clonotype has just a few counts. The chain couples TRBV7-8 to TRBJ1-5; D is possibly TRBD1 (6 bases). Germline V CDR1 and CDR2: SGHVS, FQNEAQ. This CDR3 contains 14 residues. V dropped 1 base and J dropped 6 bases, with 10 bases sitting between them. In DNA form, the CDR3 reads TGTGCCAGCAGCTTAGGGGGGCGCGGTCAGCCCCAGCATTTT. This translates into CASSLGGRGQPQHF.

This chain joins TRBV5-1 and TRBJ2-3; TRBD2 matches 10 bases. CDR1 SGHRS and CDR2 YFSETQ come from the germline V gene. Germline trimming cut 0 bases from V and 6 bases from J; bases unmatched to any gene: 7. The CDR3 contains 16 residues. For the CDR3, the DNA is TGCGCCAGCAGCTTGGTGGCTAGCGGGAGCCCGGATACGCAGTATTTT. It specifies CASSLVASGSPDTQYF.

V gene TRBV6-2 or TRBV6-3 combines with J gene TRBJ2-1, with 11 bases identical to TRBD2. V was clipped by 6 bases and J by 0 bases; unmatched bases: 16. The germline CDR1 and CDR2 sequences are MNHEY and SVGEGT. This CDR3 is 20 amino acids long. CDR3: CASRIPTSGANFLSYNEQFF. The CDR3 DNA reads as TGTGCCAGCAGGATACCGACTAGCGGGGCAAACTTCCTCTCCTACAATGAGCAGTTCTTC.

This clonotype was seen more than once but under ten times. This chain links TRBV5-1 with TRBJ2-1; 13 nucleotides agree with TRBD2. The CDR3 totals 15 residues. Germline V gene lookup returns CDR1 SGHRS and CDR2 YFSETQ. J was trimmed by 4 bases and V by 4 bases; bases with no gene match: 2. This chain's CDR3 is CASSEGLAGYNEQFF. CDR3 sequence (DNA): TGCGCCAGCAGCGAGGGACTAGCGGGATACAATGAGCAGTTCTTC.

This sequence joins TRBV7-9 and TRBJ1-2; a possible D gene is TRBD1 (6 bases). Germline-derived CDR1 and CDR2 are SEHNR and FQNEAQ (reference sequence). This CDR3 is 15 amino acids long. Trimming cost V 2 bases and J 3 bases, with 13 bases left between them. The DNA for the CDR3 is TGTGCCAGCAGCTTATCGACAGGCGAACACTATGGCTACACCTTC. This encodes CASSLSTGEHYGYTF.

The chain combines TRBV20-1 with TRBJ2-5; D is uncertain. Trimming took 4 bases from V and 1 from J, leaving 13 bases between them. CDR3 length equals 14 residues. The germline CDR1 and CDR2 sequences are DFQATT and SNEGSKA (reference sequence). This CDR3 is CSAMAVRTQETQYF. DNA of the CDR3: TGCAGTGCTATGGCGGTACGAACCCAAGAGACCCAGTACTTC.